Each of the 23 T cell receptor beta chains below was sequenced from the same sample in a study of blood T cell repertoires in COVID-19. Data came from immunoSEQ multiplex PCR; TCRdb stores just in-frame clones and leaves some out. The sample consists of 200,000 to 300,000 clones, more than 75% of them appearing once. The material sequenced was peripheral blood. These receptors were obtained from a woman older than 75 with COVID-19, enrolled during active disease.

The chain uses TRBV7-2 and TRBJ1-4, with 8 bases aligning to TRBD1. The CDR3 is 16 residues long. Germline V gene data show CDR1 as SGHTA and CDR2 as FQGNSA. Germline trimming cut 5 bases from V and 7 bases from J; bases unmatched to any gene: 12. CDR3 amino acids: CASSTTGGRWGEKLFF. DNA of the CDR3: TGTGCCAGCAGCACCACAGGGGGGAGATGGGGTGAAAAACTGTTTTTT.

A remark on this clone: Other DNA sequences in this sample translate to the same CDR3. The J gene is TRBJ1-3, the V gene TRBV10-3; D might be TRBD1 (6 bases). The CDR3 is 14 residues long. Between the trimmed V and J ends, which lost 4 bases and 2 bases, there was a span of 9 bases. Germline assignment: CDR1 ENHRY and CDR2 SYGVKD. The CDR3 DNA follows: TGTGCCATCAGTGGTACAGGGACTGGAAACACCATATATTTT. Residues: CAISGTGTGNTIYF.

V usage is TRBV5-6 and J usage is TRBJ2-7, with 7 bases lining up with TRBD1. The CDR3 contains 15 residues. Germline V gene data show CDR1 as SGHDT and CDR2 as YYEEEE. V lost 4 bases and J lost 2; bases outside the gene matches: 9. CDR3 sequence reads: CASSPTGALAYEQYF. Written as DNA, the CDR3 is TGTGCCAGCAGCCCTACAGGGGCCCTTGCCTACGAGCAGTACTTC.

The V gene is TRBV27, the J gene TRBJ1-2, with TRBD1 as a possible D gene (5 bases). Trimming pared 6 bases from V and 0 bases from J, leaving 14 bases between. There are 15 residues in the CDR3. Germline loops: CDR1 MNHEY, CDR2 SMNVEV (reference sequence). The CDR3 loop is CASSRGGGANYGYTF. The CDR3 DNA is TGTGCCAGCAGCCGGGGAGGAGGGGCTAACTATGGCTACACCTTC.

The chain employs TRBV5-1 and TRBJ2-5; 7 bases line up with TRBD1. V was clipped by 0 bases and J by 5 bases; unmatched bases: 7. The germline V gene encodes CDR1 SGHRS and CDR2 YFSETQ. The CDR3 covers 15 residues. In DNA form, the CDR3 reads TGCGCCAGCAGCTTGGTAGACAGGGCCGTGGAGACCCAGTACTTC. Translating it yields CASSLVDRAVETQYF.

The chain carries TRBV13 and TRBJ2-7; tentatively, D is TRBD2 (5 bases). The CDR3 contains 15 residues. CDR1 is PRHDT, CDR2 FYEKMQ, per germline (reference sequence). Trimming shortened V by 2 bases and J by 0 bases, and 11 bases separated the two germline ends. The CDR3 sequence: CASSLIGLASYEQYF. CDR3 in DNA: TGTGCCAGCAGCTTAATTGGACTTGCCTCCTACGAGCAGTACTTC. Drawing the rest from reference TRBV13 and TRBJ2-7, the complete variable domain is AAGVIQSPRHLIKEKRETATLKCYPIPRHDTVYWYQQGPGQDPQFLISFYEKMQSDKGSIPDRFSAQQFSDYHSELNMSSLELGDSALYFCASSLIGLASYEQYFGPGTRLTVT.

The chain combines TRBV9 with TRBJ2-3, with 7 bases aligning to TRBD2. The germline V gene has CDR1 SGDLS and CDR2 YYNGEE. CDR3 length: 17 residues. J gave up 2 bases and V 4 bases, and 13 bases lay outside the gene matches. The CDR3 DNA sequence: TGTGCCAGCAGCCGGTGGGGGGGACGCTCCTCCACAGATACGCAGTATTTT. Translation: CASSRWGGRSSTDTQYF. Full variable domain (remainder filled in from reference TRBV9 and TRBJ2-3): DSGVTQTPKHLITATGQRVTLRCSPRSGDLSVYWYQQSLDQGLQFLIQYYNGEERAKGNILERFSAQQFPDLHSELNLSSLELGDSALYFCASSRWGGRSSTDTQYFGPGTRLTVL.

The V gene is TRBV28, the J gene TRBJ1-5; 10 bases fit TRBD1. CDR1 and CDR2 from the germline V gene are MDHEN and SYDVKM. J gave up 4 bases and V 6 bases, and 6 bases lay outside the gene matches. The CDR3 consists of 15 residues. The DNA of the CDR3 is TGTGCCAGCAGGACCCTGGGACAGGGGAATCAGCCCCAGCATTTT. Its translation: CASRTLGQGNQPQHF.

This chain joins TRBV6-1 and TRBJ2-3, with 10 bases identical to TRBD1. The CDR3 is 16 residues long. The V gene's germline CDR1 is MNHNS and CDR2 SASEGT. J was trimmed by 0 bases and V by 4 bases; bases with no gene match: 4. Written as DNA, the CDR3 is TGTGCCAGCAGTGGGGGACAGGGGTACAGCACAGATACGCAGTATTTT. This sequence encodes CASSGGQGYSTDTQYF.

V and J are TRBV4-2 and TRBJ1-2, with D unresolved. Germline CDR1 is LGHNA and CDR2 is YNFKEQ. This CDR3 has 16 residues. The V and J ends lost 1 base and 5 bases respectively, with 17 bases between them. The CDR3 DNA is TGTGCCAGCAGCCAAGCCGGAGACCGAGGAGGATATGGCTACACCTTC. This gives the protein CASSQAGDRGGYGYTF.

This clone was recorded a few times. The chain combines TRBV10-1 with TRBJ1-1; 9 bases align to TRBD1. This CDR3 is 15 amino acids long. The germline V gene has CDR1 WNHNN and CDR2 SYGVQD (reference sequence). V shed 6 bases, J shed 3 bases, and the junction held 8 bases outside the gene matches. The CDR3 DNA follows: TGCGCCAGCAGGTCACAGGGGGCGAAGGACACTGAAGCTTTCTTT. Translated, it gives CASRSQGAKDTEAFF.

The V call is TRBV4-1, the J call TRBJ1-2, with D maybe TRBD1 (6 bases). With 1 base removed from V and 3 bases from J, the gap between germline ends came to 15 bases. This CDR3 spans 16 amino acids. In germline, CDR1 is MGHRA, CDR2 YSYEKL. Here the CDR3 reads CASSQGDIRGDYGYTF. In DNA, the CDR3 is TGCGCCAGCAGCCAAGGGGACATCCGAGGGGACTATGGCTACACCTTC.

This clone was found a few times. The CDR3 is CAIRPGNSGGAEKLFF. In DNA, the CDR3 is TGTGCCATCAGGCCGGGAAATTCAGGGGGAGCGGAAAAACTGTTTTTT. V and J are TRBV10-3 and TRBJ1-4; the match to TRBD1 covers 7 bases. With 6 bases clipped from V and 8 bases from J, the junction kept 15 bases outside the gene matches. The length of the CDR3 is 16 residues. Germline V gene sequence: CDR1 ENHRY, CDR2 SYGVKD.

The V gene is TRBV7-2, the J gene TRBJ1-4; no reliable D call. V lost 1 base to trimming and J lost 7 bases, with 13 bases between them. CDR1 is SGHTA and CDR2 is FQGNSA in the germline V gene. The CDR3 runs 15 residues. For the CDR3, the DNA is TGTGCCAGCAGCTTAGAGTGGTCAGTTACTGAAAAACTGTTTTTT. Its translation: CASSLEWSVTEKLFF.

DNA of the CDR3: TGTGCCTCCCGACAGGGGGCAGGCACCGGGGAGCTGTTTTTT. Its translation is CASRQGAGTGELFF. This chain connects TRBV25-1 to TRBJ2-2; 10 nucleotides agree with TRBD1. Germline V gene sequence: CDR1 MGHDK, CDR2 SYGVNS. Losses at the gene ends were 11 bases for V and 4 bases for J; bases not matched to a gene: 7. The CDR3 is made up of 14 amino acids.

V and J are TRBV5-1 and TRBJ2-3; 8 bases align to TRBD2. V was pared by 1 base and J by 6 bases, with 7 bases of the junction left unmatched. The CDR3 totals 15 residues. Per the germline V gene, CDR1 is SGHRS and CDR2 is YFSETQ. The CDR3 DNA sequence: TGCGCCAGCAGCTTGTTCGGCGGGGGGACGGATACGCAGTATTTT. The encoded protein is CASSLFGGGTDTQYF. The full variable domain, rest sourced from reference TRBV5-1 and TRBJ2-3, is KAGVTQTPRYLIKTRGQQVTLSCSPISGHRSVSWYQQTPGQGLQFLFEYFSETQRNKGNFPGRFSGRQFSNSRSEMNVSTLELGDSALYLCASSLFGGGTDTQYFGPGTRLTVL.

The CDR3 loop is CASSQDDRLIEYGYTF. The CDR3 nucleotides are TGTGCCAGCAGCCAAGATGACAGGTTAATAGAGTATGGCTACACCTTC. This chain joins TRBV3-1 (or the pseudogene TRBV3-2) and TRBJ1-2, with D tentatively TRBD1 (6 bases). This CDR3 contains 16 residues. Trimming left V 0 bases short and J 5 bases short, with 16 bases between. Germline loops: CDR1 LGHDT, CDR2 YNNKEL (reference sequence).

The chain links TRBV6-2 or TRBV6-3 to TRBJ1-5; D ambiguous. This CDR3 is built from 16 residues. Between the trimmed V and J ends, which lost 4 bases and 4 bases, there was a span of 17 bases. The germline CDR1 and CDR2 sequences are MNHEY and SVGEGT. The CDR3 loop is CASSSSFNGGNQPQHF. For the CDR3, the DNA is TGTGCCAGCAGTTCCTCCTTCAACGGCGGGAATCAGCCCCAGCATTTT.

V and J are TRBV5-1 and TRBJ2-3, with D perhaps matching TRBD2 (7 bases). Germline lookup yields CDR1 SGHRS and CDR2 YFSETQ. V was clipped by 1 base and J by 5 bases, with 17 bases between them. The CDR3 has 16 amino acids. The CDR3 bases are TGCGCCAGCAGCTTGTTAGGAGGGGGGGCCGGAGATACGCAGTATTTT. Translation gives CASSLLGGGAGDTQYF. Full variable domain (outside the CDR3, taken from reference TRBV5-1 and TRBJ2-3): KAGVTQTPRYLIKTRGQQVTLSCSPISGHRSVSWYQQTPGQGLQFLFEYFSETQRNKGNFPGRFSGRQFSNSRSEMNVSTLELGDSALYLCASSLLGGGAGDTQYFGPGTRLTVL.

The rearrangement uses TRBV30 and TRBJ1-1, with D possibly being TRBD1 (6 bases). The CDR3 consists of 13 residues. The germline V and J ends were trimmed by 7 bases and 4 bases, with 16 bases remaining between them. Germline V lookup: CDR1 GTSNPN, CDR2 SVGIG (reference sequence). The CDR3 DNA sequence: TGTGCCTCCGGTCCCACAGGGATCACTGAAGCTTTCTTT. Amino acid sequence: CASGPTGITEAFF.

V gene TRBV28 combines with J gene TRBJ1-1; D is undetermined. Germline CDR1 reads MDHEN; CDR2 reads SYDVKM. This CDR3 comprises 11 residues. V shed 5 bases and J shed 8 bases, with 9 bases lying between them. The CDR3 reads CASSQVGEAFF. The CDR3 coding sequence is TGTGCCAGCAGTCAGGTAGGAGAAGCTTTCTTT.

V usage is TRBV6-9 and J usage is TRBJ2-7, with TRBD1 identical over 7 bases. Per germline, CDR1 MNHGY and CDR2 SVAAGI. The CDR3 sequence is 16 residues long. V shed 4 bases, J shed 0 bases, and the junction held 9 bases outside the gene matches. This CDR3 reads CASSFTDRDSSYEQYF. The CDR3 nucleotides read TGTGCCAGCAGTTTCACCGACCGGGACAGCTCCTACGAGCAGTACTTC.

The genes are TRBV2 and TRBJ1-2; tentative D call: TRBD1 (5 bases). Per the germline V gene, CDR1 is SNHLY and CDR2 is FYNNEI. The ends were cut back, 3 bases at V and 7 bases at J, with 9 bases in the middle. This CDR3 contains 12 residues. CDR3 in amino acids: CASSDVGGGYTF. The CDR3 DNA sequence: TGTGCCAGCAGTGACGTGGGGGGTGGCTACACCTTC.